One TCR beta chain is described in this entry. The clone's antigen remains unknown. Base-call qualities are not available, and no considerably larger clone is one nucleotide away. This sample stems from a study of Ad26.COV2.S vaccination and SARS-CoV-2 variants (dated by TCRdb to 2020 to 2022). Regarding the complete study: Vaccine-arm donors came from COV1001, a multicentre, randomized, double-blind, placebo-controlled phase I-IIa trial of Ad26.COV2.S in healthy adults. Dosing of Ad26.COV2.S was intramuscular, at either 5x10^10 or 1x10^11 viral particles, delivered as one shot or as two shots spaced 56 days apart. Sequencing of the TCRbeta repertoire served to evaluate the specificity and breadth of SARS-CoV-2-reactive T cell receptors following Ad26.COV2.S vaccination. A total of 32 samples were included in the TCR-sequenced set, comprising around 19 Ad26.COV2.S vaccine recipients, 5 placebo recipients and 8 SARS-CoV-2 convalescent individuals. Participants in the trial were split at random into five groups of five each, receiving low-dose or high-dose Ad26.COV2.S once or twice, or else placebo on both occasions. Investigators remained blinded to trial group allocation during experiments and outcome assessment. Overall study results and their limits: Higher spike-specific TCR breadth was observed in Ad26.COV2.S recipients than in placebo recipients (P = 0.0014). After vaccination, spike-specific CD8+ and CD4+ T cell responses were reported to show substantial breadth. The study lacked the statistical power to compare responses across vaccine doses or regimens. Non-spike TCR breadth was comparable between vaccine and placebo recipients, consistent with the vaccine containing only spike. According to the authors, total T cell responses may have been underestimated by the TCR breadth and depth analyses.

V gives up 0 bases and J gives up 1 base, and the segment between their germline ends measures 9 bases. The germline V gene yields SNHLY for CDR1 and FYNNEI for CDR2. From its cysteine to its phenylalanine, the CDR3 spans 16 amino acids. Only CDR3 DNA remains: 48 bases, in frame from the first base. What the treatment or condition label conveys for this sample: roughly 19 received Ad26.COV2.S at low or high dose, single or two shots; 5 received placebo; per-sample allocation not given. Repertoires of vaccine and placebo recipients were sequenced from samples taken on day 63 after the first injection. Cohort 1b enrolled some 25 adults aged 18-55 years at a single site in Boston, USA, between 29 July and 7 August 2020. As a vaccine, Ad26.COV2.S was a replication-incompetent adenovirus type 26 vector that expressed a prefusion-stabilized SARS-CoV-2 spike protein derived from the original Wuhan strain.

The immunoSEQ Assay was used to sequence TCRbeta CDR3 regions. After extraction, genomic DNA underwent amplification by bias-controlled multiplex PCR, followed by high-throughput sequencing. The authors processed their data as follows. Collapsing and filtering of sequences were performed to quantify the absolute abundance of each unique TCRbeta CDR3 region. T cell fraction was estimated by normalization of TCRbeta template counts to usable DNA, with usable DNA being measured through amplification of reference genes present in all nucleated cells. Repertoire TCRs were annotated as SARS-CoV-2-specific when V gene, CDR3 amino acid sequence and J gene were exactly matched to a known reactive TCR set. MIRA supplied the reference SARS-CoV-2 TCR set, which was filtered for enrichment in COVID-19-positive ImmuneCODE repertoires so that public or cross-reactive TCRs were removed. Using the MIRA antigens, annotated TCRs were further analysed by specific ORF or by position within an ORF. Breadth was defined as annotated unique rearrangements over total unique productive rearrangements; depth was the summed frequency of those rearrangements. Group comparisons of TCR breadth used two-sided Wilcoxon rank-sum tests. TCRdb stores this immuneACCESS table with in-frame sequences only. Part of the clones is absent; in the studies checked, under half of the shortfall reflects unresolved V genes, and no reason is known for the rest. Clone size and V and J calls were adopted from that table, with D and trimming inferred from the DNA. The sample table records 300,000 to 400,000 clones; roughly 85% of these occur just once. 3.3% of the sample goes to the ten largest clones.

Sequenced material: peripheral blood, taken in a trial of Ad26.COV2.S vaccine versus placebo. This receptor was taken from a person aged 18 to 65 who received the Ad26.COV2.S COVID-19 vaccine or a placebo. Rearrangement joined TRBV2 to TRBJ2-2, and the D gene may be TRBD2, 6 bases matching. CDR3 loop: CASSEAEEGNTGELFF. Here is the DNA: TGTGCCAGCAGTGAAGCGGAGGAGGGGAACACCGGGGAGCTGTTTTTT.